The T cell receptor (beta chain) described here comes from a study of radiation and T cells in renal cell carcinoma. Germline loops: CDR1 SGHTA, CDR2 FQGNSA. The trim removed 3 bases at V and 3 bases at J, leaving 1 base unmatched. This CDR3 has 16 amino acids. The sample's time point: baseline pretreatment blood. Treatment indicated: 15 Gy SBRT to primary tumor, nephrectomy 4 weeks later. This clone was detected only once. Its antigen remains unidentified. This CDR3 is also generated by other DNA sequences in the sample. Study-wide points: From baseline, blood top tumor clonotypes peaked at 2 weeks post-radiation. No pretreatment tumor biopsies were available for baseline clonotypes.

The data were produced by immunoSEQ multiplex PCR, yet TCRdb's version contains in-frame clones alone and is incomplete. The table has 110,000 to 150,000 clones, roughly 90% seen once. The origin of this receptor is a woman aged 45-65 years with renal cell carcinoma. The genes are TRBV7-2 and TRBJ2-3, with 15 bases fitting TRBD2. Sequencing used blood, obtained from a patient whose treatment included radiotherapy and nephrectomy. The CDR3 DNA follows: TGTGCCAGCAGCTTGGGACTAGCGGGGGGTACAGATACGCAGTATTTT. Protein: CASSLGLAGGTDTQYF.